These 14 T cell receptor beta chains were all obtained from the same sample, sequenced in a study of T cells in Graves' hyperthyroidism and ophthalmopathy. From RNA transcripts, TCR beta CDR3 regions were amplified. First-round RT-PCR targeting the TCR CDR3 was performed with the HTBI primer set. A single record per CDR3 protein comes from TCRdb applying MiXCR to the multiplex PCR reads. Of about 480,000 distinct CDR3 sequences listed, around 15% are singletons. Sequenced: blood. These receptors were obtained from a woman between 18 and 30 years old with Graves' hyperthyroidism.

This clonotype was seen only a few times. CDR3 nucleotide sequence: TGTGCCAGCAGCCATCCTCTAAGGGAAGTTACTGAAGCTTTCTTT. This gives the protein CASSHPLREVTEAFF. The chain uses TRBV3-1 and TRBJ1-1; D not certain. V lost 3 bases to trimming and J lost 5 bases, with 16 bases between them. The germline V gene encodes CDR1 LGHDT and CDR2 YNNKEL (reference sequence). The CDR3 runs 15 residues.

This clonotype was counted many times. The chain combines TRBV29-1 with TRBJ1-4, with no clear D. Germline CDR1 and CDR2: SQVTM and ANQGSEA. The V and J ends lost 6 bases and 1 base respectively, with 12 bases between them. There are 14 residues in the CDR3. CDR3 protein: CSVGKLGTNEKLFF. The CDR3 DNA is TGCAGCGTGGGTAAATTGGGAACTAATGAAAAACTGTTTTTT.

This clonotype was recorded a few times. V and J are TRBV6-1 and TRBJ2-1; TRBD1 matches at 8 bases. The germline gives CDR1 MNHNS, CDR2 SASEGT. The CDR3 contains 18 residues. J gave up 0 bases and V 7 bases, and 14 bases lay outside the gene matches. This chain's CDR3 is CASTENRDRLSSYNEQFF. The CDR3, as DNA: TGTGCCAGCACCGAGAACCGGGACAGGCTAAGCTCCTACAATGAGCAGTTCTTC.

The CDR3 sequence is CASSGGGTSGETQYF. CDR3 nucleotide sequence: TGTGCCAGCAGCGGGGGGGGGACTAGCGGGGAGACCCAGTACTTC. V usage is TRBV5-4 and J usage is TRBJ2-5; the match to TRBD2 covers 12 bases. The length of the CDR3 is 15 residues. In germline, CDR1 is SGHNT, CDR2 YYREEE (reference sequence). V was clipped by 4 bases and J by 5 bases; unmatched bases: 6. Full variable domain (rest looked up from reference TRBV5-4 and TRBJ2-5): ETGVTQSPTHLIKTRGQQVTLRCSSQSGHNTVSWYQQALGQGPQFIFQYYREEENGRGNFPPRFSGLQFPNYSSELNVNALELDDSALYLCASSGGGTSGETQYFGPGTRLLVL.

This clonotype was seen repeatedly, ten times or more. This rearrangement joins TRBV6-1 to TRBJ2-1; 8 bases line up with TRBD2. The germline V gene encodes CDR1 MNHNS and CDR2 SASEGT. CDR3 length: 14 amino acids. The V segment lost 5 bases and the J segment 7 bases; nucleotides outside the gene matches: 7. Here the CDR3 reads CASSSGRASNEQFF. CDR3 in DNA: TGTGCCAGCAGTTCCGGGAGGGCATCTAATGAGCAGTTCTTC.

This clonotype was observed a handful of times. The chain links TRBV20-1 to TRBJ2-2; 10 bases line up with TRBD2. The V gene's germline CDR1 is DFQATT and CDR2 SNEGSKA (reference sequence). The CDR3 consists of 15 residues. J lost 5 bases, V lost 1 base, and 4 bases had no gene match. CDR3 loop: CSARVAGGPTGELFF. Written as DNA, the CDR3 is TGCAGTGCTAGAGTAGCGGGAGGCCCTACCGGGGAGCTGTTTTTT.

This clonotype was observed once. V gene TRBV2 combines with J gene TRBJ1-6; D remains ambiguous. Germline CDR1 SNHLY, CDR2 FYNNEI. Trimming removed 3 bases at V and 10 bases at J, with 7 bases between. This CDR3 comprises 12 residues. CDR3: CASSEARSPLHF. The CDR3 region has the DNA TGTGCCAGCAGTGAGGCGAGGTCACCCCTCCACTTT.

This clonotype was observed at least ten times. The CDR3 loop reads CASSPRTGDFNQPQHF. CDR3 nucleotide sequence: TGTGCCAGCAGCCCCAGGACAGGGGATTTCAATCAGCCCCAGCATTTT. This chain joins TRBV11-3 and TRBJ1-5; TRBD1 agrees at 9 bases. Unmatched junction bases numbered 8, after V lost 5 bases and J lost 3 bases. The CDR3 consists of 16 residues. Looked up from germline, CDR1 is SGHNT and CDR2 is YENEEA.

This clonotype was picked up many times. The chain links TRBV5-5 to TRBJ2-5; weak D call: TRBD2 (6 bases). The CDR3 runs 14 residues. The ends were cut back, 4 bases at V and 1 base at J, with 11 bases in the middle. Germline CDR1 SGHKS, CDR2 YYEKEE (reference sequence). CDR3 amino acids: CASSPWGVQETQYF. The CDR3 DNA reads TGTGCCAGCAGCCCTTGGGGGGTCCAAGAGACCCAGTACTTC.

This clonotype was seen many times. The V and J genes are TRBV12-3 or TRBV12-4 and TRBJ2-2, with 9 positions matching TRBD1. The CDR3 has 17 residues. V trimming: 5 bases; J trimming: 4 bases; junction bases outside the gene matches: 11. In nucleotides, the CDR3 is TGTGCCAGCAGTGCACCTCGGACAGGGGAGGCCACCGGGGAGCTGTTTTTT. Translating gives CASSAPRTGEATGELFF.

This clonotype was observed many times. The chain employs TRBV2 and TRBJ1-1; 9 nucleotides align to TRBD1. Trimming cost V 3 bases and J 4 bases; bases outside gene matches: 3. Germline CDR1 reads SNHLY; CDR2 reads FYNNEI. This CDR3 has 14 amino acids. Written as DNA, the CDR3 is TGTGCCAGCAGTGACCGGACAGGGGTCACTGAAGCTTTCTTT. This codes for CASSDRTGVTEAFF.

The rearrangement joins TRBV12-5 to TRBJ2-1; TRBD2 matches at 12 bases. V was pared by 5 bases and J by 5 bases, with 1 base of the junction left unmatched. Germline V CDR1 and CDR2: LGHNT, FRNRAP. The CDR3 has 14 amino acids. CDR3 nucleotide sequence: TGTGCTAGTGGTCGACTAGCGGGAGACAATGAGCAGTTCTTC. Translation gives CASGRLAGDNEQFF.

Concerning this clonotype: This may be a read error, as it is one base from a much larger clone. The chain joins TRBV30 to TRBJ1-1; tentatively, D is TRBD1 (5 bases). CDR3 size: 12 residues. Germline-derived CDR1 and CDR2 are GTSNPN and SVGIG (reference sequence). CDR3 protein: CAWREGWTEASF. CDR3 nucleotide sequence: TGTGCCTGGAGGGAGGGGTGGACTGAAGCTTCCTTT.

There are many counts of this clonotype. The chain couples TRBV20-1 to TRBJ2-1; the match to TRBD2 covers 8 bases. The CDR3 spans 12 residues. With V trimmed by 4 bases and J by 4 bases, 0 bases remained unmatched. Germline V gene sequence: CDR1 DFQATT, CDR2 SNEGSKA (reference sequence). For the CDR3, the DNA is TGCAGTGCTATAGCGGGGTACAATGAGCAGTTCTTC. Amino acids: CSAIAGYNEQFF.